This TCR beta chain is from a study of early T cells in non-severe SARS-CoV-2 infection. Unique molecular identifier tags were affixed to discrete cDNA molecules. TCRdb called the 5' RACE reads again in MiXCR, with one record for every CDR3 protein. There are about 70,000 distinct CDR3 sequences in the sample; less than 12% occur only once, and roughly 15% lies in the top ten. Ten or more counts support this clonotype. The input for sequencing was whole blood, taken at baseline. This sequence was found in an adult who was a healthcare worker with PCR-confirmed SARS-CoV-2 infection or an uninfected control (not recorded which).

The CDR3 protein is CASSPGQVSSYNEQFF. In DNA, the CDR3 is TGTGCCAGCAGCCCGGGACAGGTTAGCTCCTACAATGAGCAGTTCTTC. J is TRBJ2-1 and V is TRBV14, with TRBD1 identical over 8 bases. CDR1 is SGHDN and CDR2 is FVKESK in the germline V gene. V was clipped by 4 bases and J by 0 bases; unmatched bases: 5. The CDR3 is made up of 16 amino acids.